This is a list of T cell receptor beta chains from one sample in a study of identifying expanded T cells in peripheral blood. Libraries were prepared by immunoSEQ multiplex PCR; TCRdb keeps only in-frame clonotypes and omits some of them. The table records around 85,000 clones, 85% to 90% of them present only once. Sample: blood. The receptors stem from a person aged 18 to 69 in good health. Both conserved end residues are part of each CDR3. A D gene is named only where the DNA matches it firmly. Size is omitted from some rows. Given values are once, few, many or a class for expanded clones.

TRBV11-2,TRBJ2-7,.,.,CASSPPGGSYEQYF,TGTGCCAGCAGCCCCCCTGGTGGCTCCTACGAGCAGTACTTC
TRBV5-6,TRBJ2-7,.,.,CASSYGSPSEQYF,TGTGCCAGCAGCTATGGCAGCCCGTCCGAGCAGTACTTC
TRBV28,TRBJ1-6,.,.,CASSLSVWQGNSPLHF,TGTGCCAGCAGTTTAAGCGTTTGGCAGGGGAATTCACCCCTCCACTTT
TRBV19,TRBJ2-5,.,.,CASSIGPQETQYF,TGTGCCAGTAGTATAGGTCCTCAAGAGACCCAGTACTTC
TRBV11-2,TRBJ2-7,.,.,CASSLLDRPYEQYF,TGTGCCAGCAGCTTACTGGACAGACCCTACGAGCAGTACTTC
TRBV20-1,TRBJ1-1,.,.,CSARPEAFF,TGCAGTGCCCGCCCAGAAGCTTTCTTT
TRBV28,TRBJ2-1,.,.,CASSLSTSPRTLHEQFF,TGTGCCAGCAGTTTATCGACCTCCCCCCGTACATTGCATGAGCAGTTCTTC
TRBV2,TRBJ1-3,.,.,CASDTTLGTGSGNTIYF,TGTGCCAGCGATACGACATTGGGGACGGGCTCTGGAAACACCATATATTTT
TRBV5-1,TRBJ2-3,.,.,CASSSYNAGDTQYF,TGCGCCAGCAGCTCCTATAACGCAGGAGATACGCAGTATTTT
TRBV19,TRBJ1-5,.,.,CAIVSGGLGNQPQHF,TGTGCCATCGTCTCAGGAGGGCTCGGGAATCAGCCCCAGCATTTT
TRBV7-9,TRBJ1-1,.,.,CASSLAPPVNTEAFF,TGTGCCAGCAGCTTAGCGCCTCCGGTTAACACTGAAGCTTTCTTT
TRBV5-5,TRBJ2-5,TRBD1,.,CASSDAPTGGWGETQYF,TGTGCCAGCAGCGACGCCCCGACAGGGGGCTGGGGAGAGACCCAGTACTTC
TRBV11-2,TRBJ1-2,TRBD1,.,CASSFRDRESGYTF,TGTGCCAGCAGCTTTAGGGACAGGGAAAGTGGCTACACCTTC
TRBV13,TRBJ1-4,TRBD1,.,CASSTDRGRREKLFF,TGTGCCAGCAGCACGGACAGGGGGCGACGTGAAAAACTGTTTTTT
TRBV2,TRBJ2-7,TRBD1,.,CASSYRGPFYEQYF,TGTGCCAGCAGTTACAGGGGACCCTTCTACGAGCAGTACTTC
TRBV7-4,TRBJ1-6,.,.,CASSPPTTWSSYNSPLHF,TGTGCCAGCAGCCCCCCGACAACTTGGAGCTCCTATAATTCACCCCTCCACTTT
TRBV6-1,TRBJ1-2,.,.,CASSDRGVSYGYTF,TGTGCCAGCAGTGATAGGGGTGTGAGCTATGGCTACACCTTC
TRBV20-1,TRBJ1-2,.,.,CSGDYGYTF,TGCAGCGGCGACTATGGCTACACCTTC
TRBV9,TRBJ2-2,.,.,CASSPRLGELFF,TGTGCCAGCAGCCCCAGGCTCGGGGAGCTGTTTTTT
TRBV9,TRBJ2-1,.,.,CASSVGSYNEQFF,TGTGCCAGCAGCGTGGGTTCCTACAATGAGCAGTTCTTC
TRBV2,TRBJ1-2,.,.,CASSGGGSYGYTF,TGTGCCAGCAGTGGGGGGGGAAGCTATGGCTACACCTTC
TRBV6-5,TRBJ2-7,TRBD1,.,CASGSTGESSYEQYF,TGTGCCAGCGGCTCTACAGGGGAAAGTTCCTACGAGCAGTACTTC
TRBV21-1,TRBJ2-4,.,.,CASSKQDRGREAKNIQYF,TGTGCCAGCAGCAAACAGGACAGGGGGAGGGAGGCCAAAAACATTCAGTACTTC
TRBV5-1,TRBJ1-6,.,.,CASRSGLSYNSPLHF,TGCGCCAGCAGGTCCGGGCTCTCCTATAATTCACCCCTCCACTTT
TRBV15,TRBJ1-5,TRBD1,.,CATTEQGANQPQHF,TGTGCCACCACAGAACAGGGGGCAAATCAGCCCCAGCATTTT
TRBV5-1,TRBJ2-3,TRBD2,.,CASGTGTSGGASDTQYF,TGCGCCAGCGGAACCGGGACTAGCGGGGGGGCCTCAGATACGCAGTATTTT
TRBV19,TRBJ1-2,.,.,CASRDGQSYGYTF,TGTGCCAGTAGGGACGGACAGTCCTATGGCTACACCTTC
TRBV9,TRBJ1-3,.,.,CASTLGKGVGGNTIYF,TGTGCCAGCACCCTAGGGAAGGGAGTAGGTGGAAACACCATATATTTT
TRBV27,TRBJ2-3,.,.,CASSLGRSADTQYF,TGTGCCAGCAGTTTGGGGAGGTCGGCAGATACGCAGTATTTT
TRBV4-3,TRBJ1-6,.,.,CASSQVGERNSPLHF,TGCGCCAGCAGCCAAGTCGGGGAACGGAATTCACCCCTCCACTTT
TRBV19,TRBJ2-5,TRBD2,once,CASMGPGLAGPLGETQYF,TGTGCCAGTATGGGACCGGGACTAGCGGGGCCGCTGGGAGAGACCCAGTACTTC
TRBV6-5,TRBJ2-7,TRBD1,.,CASSYAGGNVEQYF,TGTGCCAGCAGTTACGCAGGGGGCAACGTCGAGCAGTACTTC
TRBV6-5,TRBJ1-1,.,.,CASSYSIGDEAFF,TGTGCCAGCAGTTACTCGATAGGTGATGAAGCTTTCTTT
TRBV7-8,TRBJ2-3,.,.,CASSPLAAGSTDTQYF,TGTGCCAGCAGCCCCCTTGCGGCAGGTAGCACAGATACGCAGTATTTT
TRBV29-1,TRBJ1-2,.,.,CSVPLVRGDYGYTF,TGCAGCGTTCCACTAGTCCGGGGGGACTATGGCTACACCTTC
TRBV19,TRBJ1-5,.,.,CASSWAVQPQHF,TGTGCCAGTAGTTGGGCCGTTCAGCCCCAGCATTTT
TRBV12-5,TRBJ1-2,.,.,CASGLFPGGGYTF,TGTGCTAGTGGTTTGTTCCCAGGCGGAGGCTACACCTTC
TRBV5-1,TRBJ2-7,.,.,CASSLRDNPYEQYF,TGCGCCAGCAGCTTAAGGGACAACCCCTACGAGCAGTACTTC
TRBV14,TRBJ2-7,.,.,CASSPIGYEQYF,TGTGCCAGCAGCCCCATCGGCTACGAGCAGTACTTC
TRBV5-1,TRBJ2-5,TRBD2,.,CASSLAASGGVETQYF,TGCGCCAGCAGCTTGGCCGCTAGCGGGGGGGTGGAGACCCAGTACTTC
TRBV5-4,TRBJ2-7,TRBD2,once,CASSPKGPGGNYEQYF,TGTGCCAGCAGCCCAAAGGGGCCCGGGGGGAACTACGAGCAGTACTTC
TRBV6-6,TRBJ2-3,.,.,CASSYRGGSADTQYF,TGTGCCAGCAGTTATAGAGGAGGATCCGCAGATACGCAGTATTTT
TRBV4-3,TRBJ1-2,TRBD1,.,CASSQDFGTGGLGGYTF,TGCGCCAGCAGCCAAGATTTCGGGACAGGGGGCTTAGGTGGCTACACCTTC
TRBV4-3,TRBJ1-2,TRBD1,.,CASSQEWDRGAHYGYTF,TGCGCCAGCAGCCAAGAATGGGACAGAGGTGCGCACTATGGCTACACCTTC
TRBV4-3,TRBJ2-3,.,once,CASSQDPGFLSDTQYF,TGCGCCAGCAGCCAAGATCCGGGTTTCCTTTCCGATACGCAGTATTTT
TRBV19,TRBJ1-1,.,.,CASSIGRQNTEAFF,TGTGCCAGTAGTATTGGGCGGCAGAACACTGAAGCTTTCTTT
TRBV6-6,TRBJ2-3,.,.,CASASSTDTQYF,TGTGCCAGCGCCAGTAGTACAGATACGCAGTATTTT
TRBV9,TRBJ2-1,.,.,CASSAQGEQFF,TGTGCCAGCAGCGCCCAGGGAGAGCAGTTCTTC
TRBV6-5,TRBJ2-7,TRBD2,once,CASSRTRTSDTQQYF,TGTGCCAGCAGCCGCACGAGGACTAGCGATACACAGCAGTACTTC
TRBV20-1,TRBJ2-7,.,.,CSARDGARQYF,TGCAGTGCTAGAGATGGGGCACGACAGTACTTC
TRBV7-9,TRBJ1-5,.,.,CASSNYPGAQPQHF,TGTGCCAGCAGCAACTACCCGGGAGCCCAGCCCCAGCATTTT
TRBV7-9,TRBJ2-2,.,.,CASSLGQGNTGELFF,TGTGCCAGCAGCTTAGGGCAGGGAAACACCGGGGAGCTGTTTTTT